This T cell receptor beta chain was retrieved from a study of PD-L1 blockade in urothelial cancer. Time point in this sample: pretreatment peripheral blood. Sequencing was performed with immunoSEQ multiplex PCR; in TCRdb, only in-frame clones are kept and a portion is missing. The table has about 52,000 clones, 84% seen once. CDR3 length equals 11 residues. V was clipped by 3 bases and J by 8 bases, with 7 bases between them. In germline, CDR1 is SGHAT, CDR2 FQNNGV. The J gene is TRBJ1-2, the V gene TRBV11-2, with D possibly TRBD1 on 5 matching bases. The sequences come from PBMCs, collected around atezolizumab (anti-PD-L1) treatment. This TCR was recovered from a man aged 45-65 years with urothelial cancer. CDR3 nucleotide sequence: TGTGCCAGCAGCTTTAGGGGAGGCTACACCTTC. Translating it yields CASSFRGGYTF.